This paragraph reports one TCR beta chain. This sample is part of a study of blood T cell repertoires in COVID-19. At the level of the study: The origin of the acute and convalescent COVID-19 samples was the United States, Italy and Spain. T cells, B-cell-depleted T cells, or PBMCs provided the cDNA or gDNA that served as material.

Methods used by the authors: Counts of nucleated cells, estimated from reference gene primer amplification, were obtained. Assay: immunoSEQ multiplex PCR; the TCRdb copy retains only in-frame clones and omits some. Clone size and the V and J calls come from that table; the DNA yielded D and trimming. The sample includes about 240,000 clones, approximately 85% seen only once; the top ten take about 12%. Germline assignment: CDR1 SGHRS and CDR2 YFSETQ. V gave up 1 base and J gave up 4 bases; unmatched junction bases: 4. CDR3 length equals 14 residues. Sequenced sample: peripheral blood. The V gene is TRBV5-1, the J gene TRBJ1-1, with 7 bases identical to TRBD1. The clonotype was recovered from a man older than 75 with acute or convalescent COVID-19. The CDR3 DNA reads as TGCGCCAGCAGCTTGACAGGGGTTACCACTGAAGCTTTCTTT. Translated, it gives CASSLTGVTTEAFF.